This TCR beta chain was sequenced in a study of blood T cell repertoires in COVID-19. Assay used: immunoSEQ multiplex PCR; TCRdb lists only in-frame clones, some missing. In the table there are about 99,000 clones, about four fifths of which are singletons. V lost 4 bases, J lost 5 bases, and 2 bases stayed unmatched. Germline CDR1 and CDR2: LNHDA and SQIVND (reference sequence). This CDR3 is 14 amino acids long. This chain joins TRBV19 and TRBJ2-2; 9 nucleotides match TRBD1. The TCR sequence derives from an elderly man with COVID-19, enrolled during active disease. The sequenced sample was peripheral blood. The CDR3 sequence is CASSRDRATGELFF. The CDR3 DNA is TGTGCCAGTAGTAGGGACAGGGCGACCGGGGAGCTGTTTTTT. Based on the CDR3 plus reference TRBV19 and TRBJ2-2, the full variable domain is DGGITQSPKYLFRKEGQNVTLSCEQNLNHDAMYWYRQDPGQGLRLIYYSQIVNDFQKGDIAEGYSVSREKKESFPLTVTSAQKNPTAFYLCASSRDRATGELFFGEGSRLTVL.